One T cell receptor (beta chain) is described in this entry. The antigen remains undetermined. These data come from a study of cytomegalovirus exposure and HLA in healthy donors. As for the study in general: About 180 million T cells yielded 100 million or so unique TCR beta sequences, as an earlier analysis found. An early data release held tens of millions of unique TCRs from HLA-typed donors.

Study outcomes and limitations: It was about 180 TCR beta chains that were listed as cytomegalovirus-associated.

With V trimmed by 3 bases and J by 3 bases, 10 bases remained unmatched. The CDR3 extends over 16 amino acids. CDR1 is LNHNV and CDR2 is YYDKDF in the germline V gene (reference sequence). Vbeta (60) and Jbeta (13) primers were used in the PCR. Clones were read by immunoSEQ multiplex PCR, and TCRdb kept only the in-frame ones, dropping some. This sample's table reports around 100,000 clones. This rearrangement joins TRBV15 to TRBJ1-1; 7 nucleotides align to TRBD1. The sequenced sample was PBMCs. The receptor was derived from a man in his forties in good health and CMV-seropositive. The CDR3 DNA reads TGTGCCACCAGCAGCCTTAGGGGGCGCCTGGACACTGAAGCTTTCTTT. Amino acids: CATSSLRGRLDTEAFF. Combining the CDR3 with reference TRBV15 and TRBJ1-1 gives the whole variable domain DAMVIQNPRYQVTQFGKPVTLSCSQTLNHNVMYWYQQKSSQAPKLLFHYYDKDFNNEADTPDNFQSRRPNTSFCFLDIRSPGLGDTAMYLCATSSLRGRLDTEAFFGQGTRLTVV.